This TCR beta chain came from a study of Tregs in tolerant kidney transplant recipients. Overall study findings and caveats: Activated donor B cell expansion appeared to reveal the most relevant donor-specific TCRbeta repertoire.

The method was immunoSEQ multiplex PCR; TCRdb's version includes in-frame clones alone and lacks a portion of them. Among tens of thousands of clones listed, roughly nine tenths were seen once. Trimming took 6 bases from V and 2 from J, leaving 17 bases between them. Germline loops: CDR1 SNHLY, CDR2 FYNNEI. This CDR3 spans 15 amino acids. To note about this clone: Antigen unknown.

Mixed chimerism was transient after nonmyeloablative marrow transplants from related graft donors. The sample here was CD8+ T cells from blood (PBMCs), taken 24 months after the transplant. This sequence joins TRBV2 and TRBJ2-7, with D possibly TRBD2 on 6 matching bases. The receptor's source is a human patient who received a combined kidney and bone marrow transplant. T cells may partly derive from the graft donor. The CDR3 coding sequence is TGTGCCAGCAGCTGGCGGGGTGACACCCCCTACGAGCAGTACTTC. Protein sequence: CASSWRGDTPYEQYF.